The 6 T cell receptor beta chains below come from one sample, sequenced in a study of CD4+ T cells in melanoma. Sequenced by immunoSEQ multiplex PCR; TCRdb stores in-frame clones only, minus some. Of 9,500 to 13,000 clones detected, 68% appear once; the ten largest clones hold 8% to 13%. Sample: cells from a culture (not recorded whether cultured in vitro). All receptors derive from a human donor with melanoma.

The CDR3 sequence is CASSVGLGPNYGYTF. The DNA for the CDR3 is TGTGCCAGCAGCGTGGGGCTGGGACCCAACTATGGCTACACCTTC. The chain carries TRBV9 and TRBJ1-2, with D tentatively TRBD1 (5 bases). The CDR3 length is 15 residues. The V and J ends lost 2 bases and 2 bases respectively, with 13 bases between them. Germline lookup yields CDR1 SGDLS and CDR2 YYNGEE.

The chain's CDR3 is CASARQSTDTQYF. The DNA of the CDR3 is TGTGCCAGCGCCCGACAGAGTACAGATACGCAGTATTTT. J is TRBJ2-3 and V is TRBV5-5, with D perhaps TRBD1 (5 bases). The CDR3 runs 13 residues. The germline V gene encodes CDR1 SGHKS and CDR2 YYEKEE (reference sequence). V dropped 7 bases and J dropped 3 bases, with 12 bases sitting between them. The entire variable domain, with the rest obtained from reference TRBV5-5 and TRBJ2-3, is as follows: DAGVTQSPTHLIKTRGQQVTLRCSPISGHKSVSWYQQVLGQGPQFIFQYYEKEERGRGNFPDRFSARQFPNYSSELNVNALLLGDSALYLCASARQSTDTQYFGPGTRLTVL.

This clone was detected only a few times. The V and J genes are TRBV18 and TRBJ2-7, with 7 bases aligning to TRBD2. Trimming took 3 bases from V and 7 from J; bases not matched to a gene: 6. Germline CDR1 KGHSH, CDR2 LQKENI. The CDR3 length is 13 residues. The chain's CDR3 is CASSPARDYEQYF. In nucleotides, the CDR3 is TGTGCCAGCTCACCGGCCAGGGACTATGAGCAGTACTTC.

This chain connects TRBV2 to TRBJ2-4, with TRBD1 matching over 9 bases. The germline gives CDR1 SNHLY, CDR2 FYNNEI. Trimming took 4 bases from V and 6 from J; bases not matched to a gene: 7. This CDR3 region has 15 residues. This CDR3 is CASSVVGTGINIQYF. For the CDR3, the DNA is TGTGCCAGCAGTGTAGTTGGGACAGGGATAAACATTCAGTACTTC.

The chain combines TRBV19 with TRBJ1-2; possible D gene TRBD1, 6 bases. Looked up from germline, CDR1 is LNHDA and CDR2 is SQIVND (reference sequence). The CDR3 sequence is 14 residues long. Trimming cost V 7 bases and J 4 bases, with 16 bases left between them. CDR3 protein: CASISGDRLYGYTF. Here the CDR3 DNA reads TGTGCCAGTATATCAGGGGACCGACTCTATGGCTACACCTTC.

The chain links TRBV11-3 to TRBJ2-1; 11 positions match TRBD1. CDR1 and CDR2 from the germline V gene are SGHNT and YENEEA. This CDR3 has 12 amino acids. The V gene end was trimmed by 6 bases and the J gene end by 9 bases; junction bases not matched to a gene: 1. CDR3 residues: CASRGQGGEQFF. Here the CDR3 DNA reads TGTGCCAGCAGGGGACAGGGGGGTGAGCAGTTCTTC.